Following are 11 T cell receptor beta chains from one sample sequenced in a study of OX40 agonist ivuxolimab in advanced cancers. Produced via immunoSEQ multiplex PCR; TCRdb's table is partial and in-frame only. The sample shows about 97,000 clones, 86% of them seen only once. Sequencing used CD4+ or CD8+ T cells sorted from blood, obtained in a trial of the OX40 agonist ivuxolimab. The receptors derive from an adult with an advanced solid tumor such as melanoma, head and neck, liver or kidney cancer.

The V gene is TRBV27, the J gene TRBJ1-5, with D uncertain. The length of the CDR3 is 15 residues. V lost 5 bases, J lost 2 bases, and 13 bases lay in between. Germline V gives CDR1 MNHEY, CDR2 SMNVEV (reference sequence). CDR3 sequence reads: CASSPSTGRNQPQHF. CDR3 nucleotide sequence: TGTGCCAGCAGTCCCTCCACCGGGCGCAATCAGCCCCAGCATTTT.

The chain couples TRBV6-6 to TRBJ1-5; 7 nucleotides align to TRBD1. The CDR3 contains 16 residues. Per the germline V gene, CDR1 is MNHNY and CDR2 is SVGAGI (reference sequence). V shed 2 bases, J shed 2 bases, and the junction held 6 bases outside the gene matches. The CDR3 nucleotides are TGTGCCAGCAGTTACCCCCGGACAGGTGGCAATCAGCCCCAGCATTTT. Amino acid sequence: CASSYPRTGGNQPQHF.

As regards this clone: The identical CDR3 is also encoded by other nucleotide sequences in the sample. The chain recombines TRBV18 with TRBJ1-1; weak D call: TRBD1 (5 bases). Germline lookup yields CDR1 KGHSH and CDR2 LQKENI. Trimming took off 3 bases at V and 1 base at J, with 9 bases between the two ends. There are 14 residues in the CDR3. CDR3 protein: CASSPRGGNTEAFF. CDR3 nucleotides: TGTGCCAGCTCACCCCGGGGGGGGAACACTGAAGCTTTCTTT. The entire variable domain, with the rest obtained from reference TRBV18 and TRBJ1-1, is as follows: NAGVMQNPRHLVRRRGQEARLRCSPMKGHSHVYWYRQLPEEGLKFMVYLQKENIIDESGMPKERFSAEFPKEGPSILRIQQVVRGDSAAYFCASSPRGGNTEAFFGQGTRLTVV.

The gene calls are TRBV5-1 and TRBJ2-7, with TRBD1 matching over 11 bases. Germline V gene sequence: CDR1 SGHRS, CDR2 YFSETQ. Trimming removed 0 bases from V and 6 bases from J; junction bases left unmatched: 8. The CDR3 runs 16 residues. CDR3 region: CASSLAGGTGGVEQYF. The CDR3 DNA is TGCGCCAGCAGCTTGGCCGGAGGGACAGGGGGAGTCGAGCAGTACTTC.

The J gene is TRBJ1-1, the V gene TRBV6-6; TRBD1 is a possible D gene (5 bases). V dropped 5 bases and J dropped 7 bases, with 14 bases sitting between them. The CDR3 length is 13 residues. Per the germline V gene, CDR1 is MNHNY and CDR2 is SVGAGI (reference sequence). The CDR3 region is CASSLSGAFEAFF. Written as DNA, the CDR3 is TGTGCCAGCAGTCTAAGCGGGGCCTTTGAAGCTTTCTTT.

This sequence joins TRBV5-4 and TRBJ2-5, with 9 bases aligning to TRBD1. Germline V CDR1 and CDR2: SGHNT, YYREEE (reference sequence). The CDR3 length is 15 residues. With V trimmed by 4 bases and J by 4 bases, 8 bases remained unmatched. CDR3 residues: CASSVRDRVSETQYF. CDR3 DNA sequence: TGTGCCAGCAGCGTCCGGGACAGGGTTTCAGAGACCCAGTACTTC.

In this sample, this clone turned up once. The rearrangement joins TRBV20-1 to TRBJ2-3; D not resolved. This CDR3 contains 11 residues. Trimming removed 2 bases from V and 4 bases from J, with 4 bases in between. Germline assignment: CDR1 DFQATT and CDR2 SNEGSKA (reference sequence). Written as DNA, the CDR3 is TGCAGTGCTAGAAGGGCAGATACGCAGTATTTT. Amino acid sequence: CSARRADTQYF.

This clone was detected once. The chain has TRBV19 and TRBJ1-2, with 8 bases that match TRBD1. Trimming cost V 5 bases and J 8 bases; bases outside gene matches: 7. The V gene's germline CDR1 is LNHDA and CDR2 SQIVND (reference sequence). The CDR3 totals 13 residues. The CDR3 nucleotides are TGTGCCAGTAGTGAAACAGGGGGGTACGGCTACACCTTC. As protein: CASSETGGYGYTF. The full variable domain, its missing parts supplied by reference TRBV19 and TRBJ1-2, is DGGITQSPKYLFRKEGQNVTLSCEQNLNHDAMYWYRQDPGQGLRLIYYSQIVNDFQKGDIAEGYSVSREKKESFPLTVTSAQKNPTAFYLCASSETGGYGYTFGSGTRLTVV.

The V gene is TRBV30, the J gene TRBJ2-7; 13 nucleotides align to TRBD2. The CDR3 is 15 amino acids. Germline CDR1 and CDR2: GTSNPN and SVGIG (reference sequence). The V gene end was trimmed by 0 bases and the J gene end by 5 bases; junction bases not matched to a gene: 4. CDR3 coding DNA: TGTGCCTGGAGTGTATTAGGACTAGCGGGAGACGAGCAGTACTTC. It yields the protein CAWSVLGLAGDEQYF. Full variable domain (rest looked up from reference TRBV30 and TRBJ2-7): SQTIHQWPATLVQPVGSPLSLECTVEGTSNPNLYWYRQAAGRGLQLLFYSVGIGQISSEVPQNLSASRPQDRQFILSSKKLLLSDSGFYLCAWSVLGLAGDEQYFGPGTRLTVT.

This CDR3 reads CASSPLIGTIYF. As DNA, the CDR3 is TGTGCCAGCAGCCCTCTAATAGGCACCATATATTTT. V and J are TRBV5-8 and TRBJ1-3; D is unclear. Per germline, CDR1 SGHTS and CDR2 YDEGEE. V lost 4 bases, J lost 9 bases, and 11 bases lay in between. The CDR3 length is 12 residues.

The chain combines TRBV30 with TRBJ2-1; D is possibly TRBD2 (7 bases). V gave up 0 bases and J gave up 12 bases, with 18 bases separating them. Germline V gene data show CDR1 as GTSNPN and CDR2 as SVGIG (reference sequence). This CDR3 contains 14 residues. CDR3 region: CAWSVLEGGTGQFF. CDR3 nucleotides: TGTGCCTGGAGTGTACTGGAGGGGGGGACCGGGCAGTTCTTC.